The entry below describes one T cell receptor (beta chain). Its specificity is not known. One junction end does not reproduce the germline sequence, and a read error may be involved. This sample is part of a study of T cell responses to AZD1222 COVID-19 vaccine. The CDR3 runs 11 residues. Per the germline V gene, CDR1 is MNHEY and CDR2 is SVGAGI. General study points: Two doses of AZD1222 preceded a rise in Spike-specific TCR breadth and depth.

Assay used: immunoSEQ multiplex PCR; TCRdb lists only in-frame clones, some missing. The sample shows some 96,000 clones, around 84% of them seen only once. Specimen: peripheral blood, collected 28 days after the second AZD1222 dose. J is TRBJ2-2 and V is TRBV6-5; D unresolved. The receptor was isolated from an adult who received the AZD1222 COVID-19 vaccine. The CDR3 loop is CDLRDTGELFF. In nucleotides, the CDR3 is TGCGATCTAAGGGACACCGGGGAGCTGTTTTTT.